Below, 19 T cell receptor beta chains from the same sample are listed, as sequenced in a study of CD8+CD57+ T cells in acquired aplastic anemia. TCR beta VDJ and CDR3 profiling used genomic DNA as template. Via MiXCR, TCRdb re-called the reads, giving one row per CDR3 protein. The data hold about 75,000 distinct CDR3 sequences, with about 70% observed a single time. Patients sequenced had flow cytometry evidence of CD8+CD57+ cell expansion. The sequenced sample was sorted CD4+, CD8+, or CD8+CD57+ T cells (not recorded which) from PBMCs. These receptor sequences come from a human donor with aplastic anemia.

The J gene is TRBJ2-1, the V gene TRBV19; D may be TRBD2 (7 bases). The germline CDR1 and CDR2 sequences are LNHDA and SQIVND (reference sequence). The CDR3 extends over 11 amino acids. Trimming left V 7 bases short and J 9 bases short, with 10 bases between. For the CDR3, the DNA is TGTGCCAGTAACGGGGGGCGTGAGCAGTTCTTC. Encoded protein: CASNGGREQFF. Filled out from reference TRBV19 and TRBJ2-1, the complete variable domain reads DGGITQSPKYLFRKEGQNVTLSCEQNLNHDAMYWYRQDPGQGLRLIYYSQIVNDFQKGDIAEGYSVSREKKESFPLTVTSAQKNPTAFYLCASNGGREQFFGPGTRLTVL.

The chain couples TRBV19 to TRBJ2-1; no reliable D call. V lost 0 bases to trimming and J lost 5 bases, with 8 bases between them. In germline, CDR1 is LNHDA, CDR2 SQIVND (reference sequence). The CDR3 runs to 14 residues. The CDR3 sequence: CASSIEGSHNEQFF. CDR3 coding DNA: TGTGCCAGTAGTATAGAGGGGTCGCACAATGAGCAGTTCTTC.

The CDR3 nucleotides are TGTGCCAGCAGCAAGGGGGCGGGCGGGGAGCTGTTTTTT. Protein sequence: CASSKGAGGELFF. This chain links TRBV2 with TRBJ2-2; 7 bases map to TRBD1. The germline V gene encodes CDR1 SNHLY and CDR2 FYNNEI. The CDR3 extends over 13 amino acids. Trimming took 6 bases from V and 7 from J; bases not matched to a gene: 5.

In its sample, this clonotype was seen many times. This sequence joins TRBV20-1 and TRBJ2-7, with TRBD2 as a possible D gene (7 bases). This CDR3 spans 16 amino acids. V was trimmed by 3 bases and J by 5 bases, leaving 23 bases between them. Germline CDR1 and CDR2: DFQATT and SNEGSKA (reference sequence). CDR3 DNA sequence: TGCAGTGCTAGGGACTTCGAGGGGGGGCTTTTCGACGAGCAGTACTTC. Translated: CSARDFEGGLFDEQYF.

The chain joins TRBV11-1 to TRBJ2-3; possible D gene TRBD2, 5 bases. The germline gives CDR1 SGHAT, CDR2 FQDESV (reference sequence). Trimming stripped 2 bases from V and 2 bases from J, with 14 bases between. This CDR3 has 16 amino acids. CDR3 residues: CASSLYRGGVTDTQYF. Here the CDR3 DNA reads TGTGCCAGCAGCTTATATCGCGGAGGTGTCACAGATACGCAGTATTTT.

This clonotype was detected only a few times. CDR3 DNA: TGCGCCAGCAGCCAACCTAGCGGGAGTTTGTCCTACGAGCAGTACTTC. Translation: CASSQPSGSLSYEQYF. The chain links TRBV4-1 to TRBJ2-7; 10 bases fit TRBD2. The CDR3 totals 16 residues. Germline V gene sequence: CDR1 MGHRA, CDR2 YSYEKL. The junction had 5 bases not matched to a gene; V was cut back by 2 bases and J by 1 base.

This clonotype was found a few times. V and J are TRBV19 and TRBJ2-7; TRBD2 matches 7 bases. The trim removed 6 bases at V and 3 bases at J, leaving 5 bases unmatched. This CDR3 is built from 13 residues. CDR1 and CDR2 (germline): LNHDA, SQIVND (reference sequence). CDR3 DNA sequence: TGTGCCAGTAGCAGGACTAGTAACTACGAGCAGTACTTC. Protein sequence: CASSRTSNYEQYF.

This clonotype came up a few times. The V gene is TRBV7-2, the J gene TRBJ1-2, with D maybe TRBD1 (6 bases). Trimming left V 5 bases short and J 8 bases short, with 12 bases between. This CDR3 has 12 amino acids. The V gene's germline CDR1 is SGHTA and CDR2 FQGNSA. The CDR3 nucleotides are TGTGCCAGCAGCAAGGACAGTTTCGGCTACACCTTC. It codes for CASSKDSFGYTF.

CDR3 residues: CASSSEGVLGYGYTF. In DNA form, the CDR3 reads TGTGCCAGCAGCTCGGAGGGGGTTCTGGGCTATGGCTACACCTTC. V gene TRBV7-9 combines with J gene TRBJ1-2, with TRBD1 as a possible D gene (6 bases). Germline assignment: CDR1 SEHNR and CDR2 FQNEAQ (reference sequence). V was pared by 4 bases and J by 4 bases, with 16 bases between. The CDR3 extends over 15 amino acids.

The chain has TRBV15 and TRBJ1-5; D is unresolved. There are 15 residues in the CDR3. Per germline, CDR1 LNHNV and CDR2 YYDKDF (reference sequence). Trimming shortened V by 0 bases and J by 4 bases, and 10 bases separated the two germline ends. CDR3 DNA: TGTGCCACCAGCAGAGATTTCGGCCGAAATCAGCCCCAGCATTTT. It specifies CATSRDFGRNQPQHF.

This chain connects TRBV9 to TRBJ1-6; no definite D call. Trimming stripped 1 base from V and 8 bases from J, with 7 bases between. The length of the CDR3 is 13 residues. CDR1 SGDLS and CDR2 YYNGEE come from the germline V gene. As DNA, the CDR3 is TGTGCCAGCAGCGTACGGTGGGATTCACCCCTCCACTTT. The encoded protein is CASSVRWDSPLHF.

This clonotype came up many times. The rearrangement links TRBV4-2 to TRBJ1-6; 8 nucleotides agree with TRBD1. With V trimmed by 5 bases and J by 9 bases, 9 bases remained unmatched. The length of the CDR3 is 15 residues. The germline CDR1 and CDR2 sequences are LGHNA and YNFKEQ. The CDR3 loop reads CASSAGTGEFSPLHF. The CDR3 nucleotides are TGTGCCAGCAGCGCCGGGACAGGCGAATTTTCACCCCTCCACTTT.

This clonotype has a handful of counts. The gene calls are TRBV29-1 and TRBJ2-7; a possible D gene is TRBD1 (5 bases). The CDR3 covers 13 residues. From germline, CDR1 is SQVTM and CDR2 ANQGSEA. The ends were cut back, 6 bases at V and 2 bases at J, with 14 bases in the middle. The CDR3 loop reads CSVARVAAYEQYF. Written as DNA, the CDR3 is TGCAGCGTCGCCAGGGTCGCGGCCTACGAGCAGTACTTC.

The chain couples TRBV5-1 to TRBJ1-5; D is ambiguous. CDR1 is SGHRS and CDR2 is YFSETQ in the germline V gene. The CDR3 is made up of 13 amino acids. V dropped 0 bases and J dropped 7 bases, with 8 bases sitting between them. The DNA of the CDR3 is TGCGCCAGCAGCTTGGGAGTGAGGCAGCCCCAGCATTTT. Its protein is CASSLGVRQPQHF.

The genes are TRBV19 and TRBJ2-2; 7 nucleotides align to TRBD2. V shed 3 bases, J shed 6 bases, and the junction held 7 bases outside the gene matches. The germline V gene has CDR1 LNHDA and CDR2 SQIVND (reference sequence). CDR3 length equals 15 residues. CDR3 nucleotides: TGTGCCAGTAGTATGGTAGCGGGTCGGGCCGGGGAGCTGTTTTTT. Its protein product is CASSMVAGRAGELFF.

The chain has TRBV19 and TRBJ1-1; the D gene is possibly TRBD1 (6 bases). The CDR3 is made up of 15 amino acids. V lost 3 bases and J 1 base, leaving 12 bases between the germline ends. The germline V gene encodes CDR1 LNHDA and CDR2 SQIVND (reference sequence). CDR3 coding DNA: TGTGCCAGTAGTATCTCACAGGGACCGAACACTGAAGCTTTCTTT. Translated: CASSISQGPNTEAFF.

The chain carries TRBV19 and TRBJ2-2; 7 nucleotides align to TRBD1. This CDR3 has 15 residues. Losses at the gene ends were 8 bases for V and 4 bases for J; bases not matched to a gene: 10. CDR1 LNHDA and CDR2 SQIVND come from the germline V gene (reference sequence). Here the CDR3 reads CASRTDRSSTGELFF. The CDR3, as DNA: TGTGCCAGTCGAACGGACAGGTCGAGCACCGGGGAGCTGTTTTTT.

The chain combines TRBV10-1 with TRBJ2-7; 9 bases agree with TRBD1. This CDR3 has 13 residues. Trimming cost V 7 bases and J 7 bases; bases outside gene matches: 8. The germline CDR1 and CDR2 sequences are WNHNN and SYGVQD (reference sequence). The CDR3 coding sequence is TGCGCCAGCAACGGGGGACAGGGAAGAGAGCAGTACTTC. This translates into CASNGGQGREQYF.

The V call is TRBV19, the J call TRBJ2-7, with 9 positions matching TRBD1. The junction had 7 bases not matched to a gene; V was cut back by 3 bases and J by 4 bases. The germline V gene has CDR1 LNHDA and CDR2 SQIVND (reference sequence). This CDR3 has 15 residues. The CDR3 spells CASSIRDRAGYEQYF. CDR3 sequence (DNA): TGTGCCAGTAGTATCCGGGACAGGGCTGGGTACGAGCAGTACTTC.